Each of the 30 T cell receptor beta chains below was sequenced from the same sample in a study of blood T cell repertoires in COVID-19. Sequencing was performed with immunoSEQ multiplex PCR; in TCRdb, only in-frame clones are kept and a portion is missing. The sample holds more than 200,000 clones, over 75% seen once. Input material: PBMCs or T cells enriched from blood (not recorded which). The receptors come from a woman in her thirties who had been exposed to COVID-19.

This clone is a singleton in its sample. The sample has other DNA sequences that encode this CDR3 too. V and J are TRBV20-1 and TRBJ1-2; the match to TRBD1 covers 7 bases. Germline V gene data show CDR1 as DFQATT and CDR2 as SNEGSKA (reference sequence). This CDR3 contains 11 residues. Unmatched junction bases numbered 0, after V lost 5 bases and J lost 3 bases. CDR3 DNA sequence: TGCAGTGCTGGACAGGACTATGGCTACACCTTC. This translates into CSAGQDYGYTF.

As for this clone: Other DNA sequences from this sample encode an identical CDR3 as well. The V gene is TRBV7-9, the J gene TRBJ1-2; weak D call: TRBD1 (5 bases). V was trimmed by 5 bases and J by 2 bases, leaving 12 bases between them. From germline, CDR1 is SEHNR and CDR2 FQNEAQ (reference sequence). CDR3 size: 14 residues. The chain's CDR3 is CASSPSGGNYGYTF. For the CDR3, the DNA is TGTGCCAGCAGCCCAAGCGGGGGAAACTATGGCTACACCTTC.

This chain connects TRBV9 to TRBJ1-4; possible D gene TRBD1, 6 bases. The CDR3 sequence is 16 residues long. V lost 0 bases, J lost 6 bases, and 15 bases lay in between. Germline assignment: CDR1 SGDLS and CDR2 YYNGEE. CDR3: CASSVAVGARDEKLFF. Here the CDR3 DNA reads TGTGCCAGCAGCGTAGCAGTGGGGGCGCGAGATGAAAAACTGTTTTTT. Complete variable domain (other parts from reference TRBV9 and TRBJ1-4): DSGVTQTPKHLITATGQRVTLRCSPRSGDLSVYWYQQSLDQGLQFLIQYYNGEERAKGNILERFSAQQFPDLHSELNLSSLELGDSALYFCASSVAVGARDEKLFFGSGTQLSVL.

The chain is built from TRBV28 and TRBJ2-2; TRBD1 is a possible D gene (6 bases). V was cut by 7 bases and J by 4 bases, with 16 bases left in between. The CDR3 spans 15 residues. Germline V gene data show CDR1 as MDHEN and CDR2 as SYDVKM. DNA of the CDR3: TGTGCCAGCACCCAACAGGGTGTAATCACCGGGGAGCTGTTTTTT. Translated, it gives CASTQQGVITGELFF.

This clone was counted at least ten times. The chain carries TRBV2 and TRBJ2-3, with 8 nucleotides matching TRBD1. V was clipped by 2 bases and J by 2 bases; unmatched bases: 15. Germline lookup yields CDR1 SNHLY and CDR2 FYNNEI. The CDR3 is 19 amino acids. CDR3 sequence: CASSEKNYRGQGLTDTQYF. CDR3 sequence (DNA): TGTGCCAGCAGTGAAAAGAATTATCGTGGACAGGGCCTCACAGATACGCAGTATTTT. Combining the CDR3 with reference TRBV2 and TRBJ2-3 gives the whole variable domain EPEVTQTPSHQVTQMGQEVILRCVPISNHLYFYWYRQILGQKVEFLVSFYNNEISEKSEIFDDQFSVERPDGSNFTLKIRSTKLEDSAMYFCASSEKNYRGQGLTDTQYFGPGTRLTVL.

This chain uses TRBV5-5 with TRBJ1-1; no definite D call. V was trimmed by 0 bases and J by 4 bases, leaving 10 bases between them. The CDR3 covers 14 residues. Per the germline V gene, CDR1 is SGHKS and CDR2 is YYEKEE (reference sequence). The CDR3 DNA follows: TGTGCCAGCAGCTTGGAGTACATCGCCACTGAAGCTTTCTTT. Its translation is CASSLEYIATEAFF.

For the CDR3, the DNA is TGTGCCAGCAGTTACGATCGGGTAATGAACACTGAAGCTTTCTTT. This encodes CASSYDRVMNTEAFF. The chain carries TRBV6-5 and TRBJ1-1; D unclear. There are 15 residues in the CDR3. The V gene's germline CDR1 is MNHEY and CDR2 SVGAGI. V was shortened by 2 bases and J by 0 bases, with 10 bases between the two germline ends.

The rearrangement links TRBV5-6 to TRBJ2-5; D not resolved. CDR3 length equals 13 residues. The V end lost 5 bases, the J end lost 5 bases, and 13 bases lay between the germline ends. The germline CDR1 and CDR2 sequences are SGHDT and YYEEEE. The CDR3 is CASRQQVRETQYF. CDR3 nucleotides: TGTGCCAGCAGACAGCAGGTTCGGGAGACCCAGTACTTC.

V usage is TRBV6-1 and J usage is TRBJ2-7; the D is unclear. The CDR3 spans 11 residues. In germline, CDR1 is MNHNS, CDR2 SASEGT. The germline V and J ends were trimmed by 3 bases and 12 bases, with 12 bases remaining between them. CDR3 nucleotides: TGTGCCAGCAGTGAGGAACTTGGGCCGTACTTC. It specifies CASSEELGPYF.

This sequence joins TRBV3-1 (or the pseudogene TRBV3-2) and TRBJ2-5; 11 nucleotides agree with TRBD2. This CDR3 has 16 residues. In germline, CDR1 is LGHDT, CDR2 YNNKEL (reference sequence). V was clipped by 7 bases and J by 1 base; unmatched bases: 8. The CDR3 sequence is CASISSGRAVQETQYF. The CDR3 DNA follows: TGTGCCAGCATCAGTAGCGGGAGGGCCGTCCAAGAGACCCAGTACTTC.

V gene TRBV4-2 combines with J gene TRBJ2-5; the match to TRBD2 covers 10 bases. CDR3 length: 16 amino acids. The V gene end was trimmed by 3 bases and the J gene end by 3 bases; junction bases not matched to a gene: 7. The V gene's germline CDR1 is LGHNA and CDR2 YNFKEQ. This CDR3 is CASSQPGLALKETQYF. DNA of the CDR3: TGTGCCAGCAGCCAGCCGGGACTAGCGCTCAAAGAGACCCAGTACTTC.

V usage is TRBV21-1 and J usage is TRBJ2-7; the table calls TRBD1, which could not be checked here. TRBV21-1 is termed a pseudogene. The CDR3 has 17 residues. The CDR3: CASSKVSRSRGNYEQYF. CDR3 nucleotides: TGTGCCAGCAGCAAAGTGAGTAGATCCAGGGGAAACTACGAGCAGTACTTC.

The chain uses TRBV12-3 or TRBV12-4 and TRBJ1-2, with D possibly being TRBD1 (6 bases). The CDR3 has 13 residues. Trimming stripped 5 bases from V and 4 bases from J, with 11 bases between. CDR3 loop: CASSVRGAYGYTF. DNA for the CDR3: TGTGCCAGCAGTGTCCGGGGGGCCTATGGCTACACCTTC.

The chain combines TRBV6-4 with TRBJ2-1; TRBD2 matches at 12 bases. Germline CDR1 is MRHNA and CDR2 is SNTAGT. This CDR3 comprises 15 residues. The V segment lost 5 bases and the J segment 5 bases; nucleotides outside the gene matches: 4. The CDR3 protein is CASSRLAGANNEQFF. DNA of the CDR3: TGTGCCAGCAGTCGACTAGCGGGAGCCAACAATGAGCAGTTCTTC.

The V gene is TRBV4-2, the J gene TRBJ2-1, with a weak D call TRBD1 (6 bases). This CDR3 comprises 16 residues. The germline CDR1 and CDR2 sequences are LGHNA and YNFKEQ. Trimming stripped 1 base from V and 0 bases from J, with 10 bases between. The CDR3 sequence: CASSQAQGSSYNEQFF. CDR3 DNA: TGTGCCAGCAGCCAAGCTCAGGGGAGCTCCTACAATGAGCAGTTCTTC.

V and J are TRBV30 and TRBJ2-5; TRBD2 agrees at 9 bases. After removal of 5 bases from V and 4 bases from J, the junction contained 20 bases not matched to a gene. Per the germline V gene, CDR1 is GTSNPN and CDR2 is SVGIG (reference sequence). This CDR3 contains 18 residues. The CDR3 sequence is CAWYRPNIAGEGGETQYF. For the CDR3, the DNA is TGTGCCTGGTACCGCCCCAATATAGCGGGAGAGGGGGGAGAGACCCAGTACTTC.

Here the CDR3 DNA reads TGTGCCAGCAGCCAAGGACAGGGGTCCGGACGATGCTACACCTTC. This gives the protein CASSQGQGSGRCYTF. The chain joins TRBV14 to TRBJ1-2; TRBD1 agrees at 8 bases. After removal of 1 base from V and 9 bases from J, the junction contained 10 bases not matched to a gene. The CDR3 runs to 15 residues. CDR1 and CDR2 from the germline V gene are SGHDN and FVKESK. The variable domain in full, completed from reference TRBV14 and TRBJ1-2, reads EAGVTQFPSHSVIEKGQTVTLRCDPISGHDNLYWYRRVMGKEIKFLLHFVKESKQDESGMPNNRFLAERTGGTYSTLKVQPAELEDSGVYFCASSQGQGSGRCYTFGSGTRLTVV.

The chain recombines TRBV6-5 with TRBJ2-7, with 7 nucleotides matching TRBD2. Germline CDR1 is MNHEY and CDR2 is SVGAGI. The CDR3 has 14 residues. After removal of 4 bases from V and 5 bases from J, the junction contained 8 bases not matched to a gene. The DNA of the CDR3 is TGTGCCAGCAGTTTATGGCCTAGCGGACACGAGCAGTACTTC. This encodes CASSLWPSGHEQYF.

This clone was counted once. This rearrangement joins TRBV6-5 to TRBJ1-5, with 8 bases matching TRBD1. CDR3 length: 14 amino acids. Germline CDR1 MNHEY, CDR2 SVGAGI. The V and J ends lost 6 bases and 3 bases, in that order; junction bases with no gene match: 4. The CDR3 nucleotides are TGTGCCAGCAGACAGGGGGGGATCAATCAGCCCCAGCATTTT. The encoded protein is CASRQGGINQPQHF.

This chain joins TRBV7-2 and TRBJ2-3; no definite D call. CDR3 length equals 14 residues. V was pared by 0 bases and J by 4 bases, with 8 bases between. Germline V CDR1 and CDR2: SGHTA, FQGNSA. CDR3 protein: CASSLALVADTQYF. The CDR3 nucleotides are TGTGCCAGCAGCTTAGCCCTAGTTGCAGATACGCAGTATTTT.

The rearrangement links TRBV27 to TRBJ2-3; the D is unclear. The germline CDR1 and CDR2 sequences are MNHEY and SMNVEV (reference sequence). The CDR3 is 13 residues long. V shed 10 bases and J shed 0 bases, with 11 bases lying between them. The CDR3 coding sequence is TGTGCCACCAGCCCGGTTAGCACAGATACGCAGTATTTT. Translating it yields CATSPVSTDTQYF.

The V and J genes are TRBV15 and TRBJ1-2, with D perhaps matching TRBD1 (5 bases). Germline lookup yields CDR1 LNHNV and CDR2 YYDKDF (reference sequence). The CDR3 totals 17 residues. The ends were cut back, 0 bases at V and 1 base at J, with 15 bases in the middle. The CDR3 here is CATSREEPWGDNYGYTF. The DNA of the CDR3 is TGTGCCACCAGCAGAGAGGAACCCTGGGGGGATAACTATGGCTACACCTTC.

V gene TRBV9 combines with J gene TRBJ2-1; TRBD2 agrees at 13 bases. This CDR3 spans 19 amino acids. Germline trimming cut 0 bases from V and 3 bases from J; bases unmatched to any gene: 9. CDR1 is SGDLS, CDR2 YYNGEE, per germline. The chain's CDR3 is CASSVELTGTSGIYNEQFF. Here the CDR3 DNA reads TGTGCCAGCAGCGTAGAACTCACCGGGACTAGCGGGATCTACAATGAGCAGTTCTTC.

This sequence joins TRBV5-1 and TRBJ2-7; a weak D match, TRBD1 (6 bases). Germline V gene data show CDR1 as SGHRS and CDR2 as YFSETQ. The CDR3 covers 14 residues. V lost 4 bases to trimming and J lost 4 bases, with 15 bases between them. The CDR3 loop is CASSHPGQPYEQYF. The CDR3 nucleotides are TGCGCCAGCAGCCACCCGGGACAACCTTACGAGCAGTACTTC.

The chain recombines TRBV7-2 with TRBJ1-5, with 7 bases fitting TRBD1. The CDR3 contains 14 residues. The V segment lost 1 base and the J segment 6 bases; nucleotides outside the gene matches: 3. Germline CDR1 reads SGHTA; CDR2 reads FQGNSA. In nucleotides, the CDR3 is TGTGCCAGCAGCTTAGAGGGGGCAGGTCAGCCCCAGCATTTT. Translating it yields CASSLEGAGQPQHF.

The rearrangement joins TRBV29-1 to TRBJ1-1; D is ambiguous. The germline V and J ends were trimmed by 4 bases and 0 bases, with 15 bases remaining between them. Germline lookup yields CDR1 SQVTM and CDR2 ANQGSEA. This CDR3 is built from 15 residues. The CDR3 spells CSVGLFGGMNTEAFF. The CDR3 nucleotides are TGCAGCGTTGGTCTCTTCGGCGGCATGAACACTGAAGCTTTCTTT.

The chain has TRBV19 and TRBJ2-1; 7 bases agree with TRBD2. The CDR3 contains 15 residues. V was clipped by 4 bases and J by 0 bases; unmatched bases: 3. Germline V gene lookup returns CDR1 LNHDA and CDR2 SQIVND (reference sequence). The CDR3 is CASSNREVSYNEQFF. In DNA form, the CDR3 reads TGTGCCAGTAGTAACCGGGAGGTCTCCTACAATGAGCAGTTCTTC.

The rearrangement uses TRBV11-2 and TRBJ2-7; TRBD2 aligns across 7 bases. Germline V CDR1 and CDR2: SGHAT, FQNNGV. CDR3 length equals 17 residues. V dropped 3 bases and J dropped 4; count of bases not matched to a gene: 15. CDR3 in amino acids: CASSLRPWVAGVYEQYF. As DNA, the CDR3 is TGTGCCAGCAGCTTGAGGCCTTGGGTTGCGGGAGTATACGAGCAGTACTTC.

This clone appeared a few times. The chain combines TRBV2 with TRBJ2-5; TRBD2 is a possible D gene (6 bases). CDR3 length equals 16 residues. Germline-derived CDR1 and CDR2 are SNHLY and FYNNEI. Trimming stripped 4 bases from V and 3 bases from J, with 18 bases between. This CDR3 reads CASSGPRDSGEETQYF. CDR3 DNA: TGTGCCAGCAGTGGACCCCGGGACTCGGGAGAAGAGACCCAGTACTTC. Drawing the rest from reference TRBV2 and TRBJ2-5, the complete variable domain is EPEVTQTPSHQVTQMGQEVILRCVPISNHLYFYWYRQILGQKVEFLVSFYNNEISEKSEIFDDQFSVERPDGSNFTLKIRSTKLEDSAMYFCASSGPRDSGEETQYFGPGTRLLVL.

This clone was recorded at least ten times. J is TRBJ2-3 and V is TRBV5-4; TRBD2 matches at 9 bases. This CDR3 spans 17 amino acids. The germline V gene has CDR1 SGHNT and CDR2 YYREEE (reference sequence). Trimming took 4 bases from V and 2 from J; bases not matched to a gene: 11. The CDR3 here is CASSAAPLAGLTDTQYF. CDR3 DNA sequence: TGTGCCAGCAGCGCGGCCCCACTAGCGGGCCTCACAGATACGCAGTATTTT.